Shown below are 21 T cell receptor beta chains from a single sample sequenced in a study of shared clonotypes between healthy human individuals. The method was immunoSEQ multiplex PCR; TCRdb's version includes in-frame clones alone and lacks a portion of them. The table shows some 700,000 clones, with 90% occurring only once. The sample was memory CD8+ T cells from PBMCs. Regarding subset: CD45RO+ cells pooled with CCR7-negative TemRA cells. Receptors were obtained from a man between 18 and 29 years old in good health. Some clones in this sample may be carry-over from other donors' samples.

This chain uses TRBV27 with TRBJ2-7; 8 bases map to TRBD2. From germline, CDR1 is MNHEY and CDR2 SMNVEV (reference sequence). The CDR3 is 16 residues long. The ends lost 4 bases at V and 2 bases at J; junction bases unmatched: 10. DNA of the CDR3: TGTGCCAGCAGTTCCGCAGGCCTAGCGGGCACCTACGAGCAGTACTTC. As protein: CASSSAGLAGTYEQYF.

The CDR3 nucleotides read TGCAGCGTTGGAGGGGGGATCTGGACTAGCAGTTACACAGATACGCAGTATTTT. Translating gives CSVGGGIWTSSYTDTQYF. The chain has TRBV29-1 and TRBJ2-3; 8 positions agree with TRBD2. CDR1 SQVTM and CDR2 ANQGSEA come from the germline V gene. Trimming removed 4 bases from V and 2 bases from J; junction bases left unmatched: 17. The CDR3 contains 18 residues.

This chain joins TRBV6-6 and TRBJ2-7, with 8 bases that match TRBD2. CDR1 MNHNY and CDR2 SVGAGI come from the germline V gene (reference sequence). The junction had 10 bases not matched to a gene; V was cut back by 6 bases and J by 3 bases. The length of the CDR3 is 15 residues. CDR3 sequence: CASSVGGVLFYEQYF. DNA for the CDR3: TGTGCCAGCAGCGTCGGGGGGGTCCTATTCTACGAGCAGTACTTC.

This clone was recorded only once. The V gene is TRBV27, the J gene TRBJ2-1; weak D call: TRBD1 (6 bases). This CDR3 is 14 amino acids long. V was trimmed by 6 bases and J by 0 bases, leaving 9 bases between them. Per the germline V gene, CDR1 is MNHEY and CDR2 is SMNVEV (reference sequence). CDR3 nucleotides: TGTGCCAGCAGACGGACAGTCTCCTACAATGAGCAGTTCTTC. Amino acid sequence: CASRRTVSYNEQFF.

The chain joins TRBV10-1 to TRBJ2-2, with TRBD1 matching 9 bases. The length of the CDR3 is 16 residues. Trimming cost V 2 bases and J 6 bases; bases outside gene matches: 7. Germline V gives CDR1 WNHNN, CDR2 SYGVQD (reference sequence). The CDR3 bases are TGCGCCAGCAGTGAGCCGGGACAGGGATTTTCCGGGGAGCTGTTTTTT. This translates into CASSEPGQGFSGELFF.

CDR3 sequence (DNA): TGTGCCAGTAGTATGCACAGGGGGAATTATGGCTACACCTTC. As protein: CASSMHRGNYGYTF. This chain links TRBV19 with TRBJ1-2, with 8 nucleotides matching TRBD1. Trimming removed 3 bases from V and 5 bases from J; junction bases left unmatched: 5. From germline, CDR1 is LNHDA and CDR2 SQIVND (reference sequence). The CDR3 runs to 14 residues.

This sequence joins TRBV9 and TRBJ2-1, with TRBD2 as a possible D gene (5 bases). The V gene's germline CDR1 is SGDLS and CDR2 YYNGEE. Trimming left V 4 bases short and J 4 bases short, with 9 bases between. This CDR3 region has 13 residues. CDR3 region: CASSKAAYNEQFF. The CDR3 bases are TGTGCCAGCAGCAAAGCGGCGTACAATGAGCAGTTCTTC. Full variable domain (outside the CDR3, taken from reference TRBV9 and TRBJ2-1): DSGVTQTPKHLITATGQRVTLRCSPRSGDLSVYWYQQSLDQGLQFLIQYYNGEERAKGNILERFSAQQFPDLHSELNLSSLELGDSALYFCASSKAAYNEQFFGPGTRLTVL.

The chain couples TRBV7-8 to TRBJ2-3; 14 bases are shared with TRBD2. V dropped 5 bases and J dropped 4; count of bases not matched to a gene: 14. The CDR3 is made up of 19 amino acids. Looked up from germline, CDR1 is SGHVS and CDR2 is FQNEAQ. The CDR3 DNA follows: TGTGCCAGCAGCCCTGACCGTGCGACTAGCGGGAGGGGCGCAGATACGCAGTATTTT. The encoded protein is CASSPDRATSGRGADTQYF. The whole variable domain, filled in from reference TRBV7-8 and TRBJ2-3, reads GAGVSQSPRYKVAKRGQDVALRCDPISGHVSLFWYQQALGQGPEFLTYFQNEAQLDKSGLPSDRFFAERPEGSVSTLKIQRTQQEDSAVYLCASSPDRATSGRGADTQYFGPGTRLTVL.

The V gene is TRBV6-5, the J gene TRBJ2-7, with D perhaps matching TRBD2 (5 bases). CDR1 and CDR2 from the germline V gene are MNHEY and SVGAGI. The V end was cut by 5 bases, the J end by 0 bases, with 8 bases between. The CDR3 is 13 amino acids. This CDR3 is CASSPDYSYEQYF. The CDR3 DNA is TGTGCCAGCAGTCCCGACTACTCCTACGAGCAGTACTTC.

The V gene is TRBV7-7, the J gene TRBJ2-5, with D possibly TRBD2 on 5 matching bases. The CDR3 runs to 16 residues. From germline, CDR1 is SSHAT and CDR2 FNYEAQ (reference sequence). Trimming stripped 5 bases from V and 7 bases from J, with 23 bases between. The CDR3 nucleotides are TGTGCCAGCAGCATCTCCCCGGGAAAACTCACCGGGACCCAGTACTTC. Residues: CASSISPGKLTGTQYF.

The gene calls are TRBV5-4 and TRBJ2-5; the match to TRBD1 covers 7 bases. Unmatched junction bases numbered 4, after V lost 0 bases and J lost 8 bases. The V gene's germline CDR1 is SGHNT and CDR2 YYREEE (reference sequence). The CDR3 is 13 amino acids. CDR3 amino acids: CASSLATGETQYF. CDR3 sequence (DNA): TGTGCCAGCAGCTTGGCCACAGGGGAAACCCAGTACTTC.

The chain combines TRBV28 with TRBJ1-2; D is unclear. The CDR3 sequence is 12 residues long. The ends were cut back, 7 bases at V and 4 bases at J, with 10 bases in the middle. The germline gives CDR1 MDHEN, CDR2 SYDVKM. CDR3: CASKGKGYGYTF. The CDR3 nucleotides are TGTGCCAGCAAGGGTAAAGGCTATGGCTACACCTTC.

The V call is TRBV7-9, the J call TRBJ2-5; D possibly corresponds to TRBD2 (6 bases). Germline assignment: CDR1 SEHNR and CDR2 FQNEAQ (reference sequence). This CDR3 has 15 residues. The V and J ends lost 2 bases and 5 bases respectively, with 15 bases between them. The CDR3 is CASSLRRGGEETQYF. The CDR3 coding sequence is TGTGCCAGCAGCTTAAGGAGGGGCGGCGAGGAGACCCAGTACTTC.

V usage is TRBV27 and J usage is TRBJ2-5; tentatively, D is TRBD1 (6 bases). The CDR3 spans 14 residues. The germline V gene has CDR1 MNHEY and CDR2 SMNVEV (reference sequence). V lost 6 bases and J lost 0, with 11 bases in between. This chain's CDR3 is CASSPYRDQETQYF. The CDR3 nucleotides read TGTGCCAGCAGCCCATACAGGGACCAAGAGACCCAGTACTTC.

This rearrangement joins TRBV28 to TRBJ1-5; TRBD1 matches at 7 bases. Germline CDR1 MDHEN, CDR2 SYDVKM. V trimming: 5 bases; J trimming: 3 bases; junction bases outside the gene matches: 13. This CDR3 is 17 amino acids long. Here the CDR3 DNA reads TGTGCCAGCAGTACAGCATGGGGGACAGAGGACAATCAGCCCCAGCATTTT. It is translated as CASSTAWGTEDNQPQHF.

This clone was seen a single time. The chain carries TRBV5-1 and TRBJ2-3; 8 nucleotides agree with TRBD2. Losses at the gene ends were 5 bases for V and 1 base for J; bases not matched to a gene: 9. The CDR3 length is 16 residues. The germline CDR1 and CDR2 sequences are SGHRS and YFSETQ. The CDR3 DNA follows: TGCGCCAGCAGTCCCCGGGAGGGCCCGCGCACAGATACGCAGTATTTT. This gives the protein CASSPREGPRTDTQYF.

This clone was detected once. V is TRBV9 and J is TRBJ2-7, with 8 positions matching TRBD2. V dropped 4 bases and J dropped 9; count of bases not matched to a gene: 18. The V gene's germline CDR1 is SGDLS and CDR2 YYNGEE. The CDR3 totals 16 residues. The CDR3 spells CASSPRSSGRLDVQYF. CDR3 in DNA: TGTGCCAGCAGCCCTCGGTCGAGCGGGAGACTTGACGTGCAGTACTTC.

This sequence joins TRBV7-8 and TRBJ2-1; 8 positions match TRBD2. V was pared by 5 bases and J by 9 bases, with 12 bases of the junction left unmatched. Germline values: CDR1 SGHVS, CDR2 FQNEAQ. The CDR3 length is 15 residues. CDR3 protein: CASSKNPGLVGEQFF. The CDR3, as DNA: TGTGCCAGCAGCAAAAACCCGGGACTAGTCGGTGAGCAGTTCTTC.

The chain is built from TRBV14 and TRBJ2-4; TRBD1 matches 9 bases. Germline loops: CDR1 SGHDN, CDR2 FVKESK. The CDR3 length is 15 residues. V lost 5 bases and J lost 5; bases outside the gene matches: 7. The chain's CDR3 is CASSFTGTGQNIQYF. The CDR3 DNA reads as TGTGCCAGCAGCTTTACCGGGACAGGGCAAAACATTCAGTACTTC.

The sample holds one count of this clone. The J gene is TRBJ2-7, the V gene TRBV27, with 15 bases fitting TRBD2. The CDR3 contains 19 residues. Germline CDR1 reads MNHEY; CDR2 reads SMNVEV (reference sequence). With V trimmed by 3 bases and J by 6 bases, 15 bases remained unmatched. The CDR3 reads CASSFSPGLAGGGALEQYF. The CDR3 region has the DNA TGTGCCAGCAGTTTCTCTCCGGGACTAGCGGGAGGAGGGGCCCTCGAGCAGTACTTC.

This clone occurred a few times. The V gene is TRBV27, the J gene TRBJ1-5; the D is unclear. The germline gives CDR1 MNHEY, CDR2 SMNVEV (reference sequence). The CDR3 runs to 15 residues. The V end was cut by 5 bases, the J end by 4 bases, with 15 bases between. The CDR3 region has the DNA TGTGCCAGCAGTCCCACCATTCAGCAAAATCAGCCCCAGCATTTT. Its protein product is CASSPTIQQNQPQHF.